The 21 T cell receptor beta chains listed next were all sequenced from one sample in a study of T cells in Graves' hyperthyroidism and ophthalmopathy. The TCR beta CDR3 regions underwent amplification using RNA transcripts as the source. Initially, a first-round RT-PCR of the TCR CDR3 employed the HTBI primer set. TCRdb recomputed calls from the multiplex PCR reads with MiXCR, one row per CDR3 protein. The table has approximately 25,000 distinct CDR3 sequences, approximately 46% seen once; the top ten hold 10%. Sequenced: blood. The receptors stem from a woman in her 30s with Graves' hyperthyroidism.

The rearrangement uses TRBV2 and TRBJ1-5; 7 bases are shared with TRBD1. Germline CDR1 is SNHLY and CDR2 is FYNNEI. The V segment lost 8 bases and the J segment 6 bases; nucleotides outside the gene matches: 7. CDR3 size: 13 residues. CDR3 nucleotide sequence: TGTGCCAGCGGGGACAGTGAATTTCAGCCCCAGCATTTT. Amino acids: CASGDSEFQPQHF.

This clonotype has at least ten counts. The V gene is TRBV5-1, the J gene TRBJ2-1; 7 bases align to TRBD2. With 0 bases clipped from V and 2 bases from J, the junction kept 11 bases outside the gene matches. CDR1 is SGHRS and CDR2 is YFSETQ in the germline V gene. The CDR3 loop spans 18 amino acids. CDR3 in amino acids: CASSLVPSGGATYNEQFF. The CDR3 region has the DNA TGCGCCAGCAGCTTGGTCCCTAGCGGAGGGGCCACCTACAATGAGCAGTTCTTC.

Turning to this clonotype: A read error may account for a junction end that differs from germline. The chain recombines TRBV7-7 with TRBJ1-4; 7 bases align to TRBD1. From germline, CDR1 is SSHAT and CDR2 FNYEAQ (reference sequence). The CDR3 has 17 amino acids. The CDR3 bases are TGTGCTAGCAGGGGGGCACGGCCCCAATTACTAAATGAAAAACTGTTTTTT. It specifies CASRGARPQLLNEKLFF. Full variable domain (remainder filled in from reference TRBV7-7 and TRBJ1-4): GAGVSQSPRYKVTKRGQDVTLRCDPISSHATLYWYQQALGQGPEFLTYFNYEAQPDKSGLPSDRFSAERPEGSISTLTIQRTEQRDSAMYRCASRGARPQLLNEKLFFGSGTQLSVL.

This clonotype was detected ten times or more. The chain links TRBV20-1 to TRBJ2-1; 12 bases are shared with TRBD1. Trimming removed 7 bases from V and 3 bases from J; junction bases left unmatched: 16. Germline V gene lookup returns CDR1 DFQATT and CDR2 SNEGSKA (reference sequence). The CDR3 runs 18 residues. The CDR3 protein is CSVNLRDRGLSVYNEQFF. CDR3 in DNA: TGCAGTGTAAACCTCCGGGACAGGGGGCTGTCGGTCTACAATGAGCAGTTCTTC.

Ten or more counts support this clonotype. The J gene is TRBJ2-1, the V gene TRBV5-6; 14 positions match TRBD2. After removal of 3 bases from V and 7 bases from J, the junction contained 12 bases not matched to a gene. Per the germline V gene, CDR1 is SGHDT and CDR2 is YYEEEE. The CDR3 sequence is 18 residues long. CDR3 bases: TGTGCCAGCAGCTCGGGACTAGCGGGAGACGGGTATGGGAATGAGCAGTTCTTC. This sequence encodes CASSSGLAGDGYGNEQFF.

The rearrangement joins TRBV2 to TRBJ1-1, with unresolved D. V was cut by 0 bases and J by 6 bases, with 8 bases left in between. CDR1 and CDR2 from the germline V gene are SNHLY and FYNNEI. The CDR3 is 13 residues long. The CDR3 here is CASSEALRSEAFF. CDR3 DNA sequence: TGTGCCAGCAGTGAAGCGCTTCGGTCTGAAGCTTTCTTT.

This clonotype was counted a single time. The chain has TRBV7-9 and TRBJ2-7; TRBD2 might be the D (5 bases). Germline-derived CDR1 and CDR2 are SEHNR and FQNEAQ (reference sequence). The CDR3 length is 13 residues. Trimming removed 3 bases from V and 2 bases from J, with 8 bases in between. CDR3 sequence: CASSFSGAYEQYF. CDR3 DNA: TGTGCCAGCAGCTTCTCCGGGGCCTACGAGCAGTACTTC.

This clonotype was seen repeatedly, ten times or more. V is TRBV10-2 and J is TRBJ1-2, with D possibly matching TRBD1 (6 bases). The CDR3 consists of 14 residues. Trimming left V 0 bases short and J 5 bases short, with 10 bases between. The V gene's germline CDR1 is WSHSY and CDR2 SAAADI. The CDR3 loop reads CASSESTGPYGYTF. The DNA for the CDR3 is TGCGCCAGCAGTGAGTCCACAGGGCCATATGGCTACACCTTC.

This clonotype was detected ten times or more. The chain employs TRBV27 and TRBJ1-4; D unresolved. The V and J ends lost 5 bases and 6 bases respectively, with 4 bases between them. CDR1 is MNHEY, CDR2 SMNVEV, per germline (reference sequence). The CDR3 covers 11 residues. The CDR3: CASSGYEKLFF. The CDR3 bases are TGTGCCAGCAGTGGCTATGAAAAACTGTTTTTT.

In its sample, this clonotype was seen a few times. The CDR3 protein is CAWSLLAGAPYQETQYF. The CDR3 nucleotides read TGTGCCTGGAGTTTACTAGCGGGAGCCCCCTACCAAGAGACCCAGTACTTC. This sequence joins TRBV30 and TRBJ2-5; 11 nucleotides match TRBD2. This CDR3 is 17 amino acids long. Trimming took 2 bases from V and 0 from J; bases not matched to a gene: 8. Germline V gene data show CDR1 as GTSNPN and CDR2 as SVGIG (reference sequence). The full variable domain, completed using reference TRBV30 and TRBJ2-5, is SQTIHQWPATLVQPVGSPLSLECTVEGTSNPNLYWYRQAAGRGLQLLFYSVGIGQISSEVPQNLSASRPQDRQFILSSKKLLLSDSGFYLCAWSLLAGAPYQETQYFGPGTRLLVL.

V is TRBV5-5 and J is TRBJ2-3; D remains ambiguous. This CDR3 is built from 12 residues. V was shortened by 5 bases and J by 4 bases, with 8 bases between the two germline ends. CDR1 and CDR2 (germline): SGHKS, YYEKEE (reference sequence). DNA for the CDR3: TGTGCCAGCAGTACTCCTGCAGATACGCAGTATTTT. This translates into CASSTPADTQYF.

This clonotype occurred a few times. The genes are TRBV30 and TRBJ2-1; the D gene is possibly TRBD1 (5 bases). The CDR3 is 12 amino acids. The germline V gene has CDR1 GTSNPN and CDR2 SVGIG (reference sequence). Trimming pared 1 base from V and 9 bases from J, leaving 10 bases between. CDR3 sequence: CAWSEGSGEQFF. The CDR3 region has the DNA TGTGCCTGGAGTGAGGGGTCGGGTGAGCAGTTCTTC. The full variable domain, with the rest looked up from reference TRBV30 and TRBJ2-1, is SQTIHQWPATLVQPVGSPLSLECTVEGTSNPNLYWYRQAAGRGLQLLFYSVGIGQISSEVPQNLSASRPQDRQFILSSKKLLLSDSGFYLCAWSEGSGEQFFGPGTRLTVL.

The table lists this clonotype with a count of one. At one of its ends the junction is not consistent with the germline gene, which may arise from a read error. This rearrangement joins TRBV2 to TRBJ2-7; possibly TRBD2 for D (6 bases). CDR1 SNHLY and CDR2 FYNNEI come from the germline V gene. This CDR3 is 16 amino acids long. The CDR3 DNA is TGTGTCAGCAGTGAAGCGCTTAGCAGGAGGGCAGACGAGCAGTACTTC. Encoded protein: CVSSEALSRRADEQYF.

This chain links TRBV27 with TRBJ2-3; D is ambiguous. CDR1 and CDR2 (germline): MNHEY, SMNVEV (reference sequence). V dropped 2 bases and J dropped 12 bases, with 9 bases sitting between them. There are 11 residues in the CDR3. The CDR3 sequence: CASSLECTQYF. CDR3 in DNA: TGTGCCAGCAGTTTAGAGTGTACACAGTATTTT.

The chain recombines TRBV28 with TRBJ1-5; unclear D gene. The germline CDR1 and CDR2 sequences are MDHEN and SYDVKM. Trimming stripped 5 bases from V and 6 bases from J, with 20 bases between. This CDR3 spans 16 amino acids. This chain's CDR3 is CASSPPQVGSGQPQHF. DNA for the CDR3: TGTGCCAGCAGTCCACCGCAGGTGGGGAGTGGTCAGCCCCAGCATTTT.

A remark on this clonotype: A read error may produce the germline difference seen at one junction end. V gene TRBV2 combines with J gene TRBJ2-2; 8 bases line up with TRBD1. The germline V gene has CDR1 SNHLY and CDR2 FYNNEI. This CDR3 has 14 amino acids. The CDR3 loop is CAGSIDRGSTELFF. CDR3 bases: TGTGCCGGCAGCATCGACAGGGGCTCGACGGAGCTGTTTTTT. Full variable domain (outside the CDR3, taken from reference TRBV2 and TRBJ2-2): EPEVTQTPSHQVTQMGQEVILRCVPISNHLYFYWYRQILGQKVEFLVSFYNNEISEKSEIFDDQFSVERPDGSNFTLKIRSTKLEDSAMYFCAGSIDRGSTELFFGEGSRLTVL.

There are many counts of this clonotype. The genes are TRBV20-1 and TRBJ1-1; D gene uncertain. Germline assignment: CDR1 DFQATT and CDR2 SNEGSKA (reference sequence). Trimming stripped 3 bases from V and 2 bases from J, with 13 bases between. The CDR3 is made up of 14 amino acids. In nucleotides, the CDR3 is TGCAGTGCTAGTCTGAGGAGAGGTAACACTGAAGCTTTCTTT. Translated, it gives CSASLRRGNTEAFF.

Judged by abundance, this clonotype is medium-sized. The chain carries TRBV25-1 and TRBJ1-1; 8 bases fit TRBD1. The CDR3 totals 15 residues. V was pared by 4 bases and J by 1 base, with 5 bases of the junction left unmatched. Looked up from germline, CDR1 is MGHDK and CDR2 is SYGVNS. CDR3 in amino acids: CASSVTGVWNTEAFF. CDR3 DNA: TGTGCCAGCAGTGTGACAGGGGTGTGGAACACTGAAGCTTTCTTT.

This clonotype was recorded at least ten times. The V gene is TRBV2, the J gene TRBJ1-5; 9 nucleotides agree with TRBD1. Germline V gene lookup returns CDR1 SNHLY and CDR2 FYNNEI. CDR3 size: 15 residues. V lost 5 bases to trimming and J lost 4 bases; unmatched junction nucleotides: 6. CDR3 coding DNA: TGTGCCAGCAGTCCCATGACAGGGGGTAATCAGCCCCAGCATTTT. Protein sequence: CASSPMTGGNQPQHF.

The chain carries TRBV18 and TRBJ2-2; TRBD1 agrees at 10 bases. Trimming removed 3 bases from V and 7 bases from J; junction bases left unmatched: 5. Germline loops: CDR1 KGHSH, CDR2 LQKENI. The CDR3 has 15 amino acids. The CDR3 DNA reads as TGTGCCAGCTCACCGGGACAGGGGACCCTCGGGGAGCTGTTTTTT. It specifies CASSPGQGTLGELFF.

About this clonotype: A read error may account for a junction end that differs from germline. The chain couples TRBV7-9 to TRBJ1-5; 7 bases align to TRBD1. The V gene's germline CDR1 is SEHNR and CDR2 FQNEAQ (reference sequence). The CDR3 has 16 residues. The CDR3 bases are TGCGCCAGCAGCCAAGAAGGGGGACAGTTCAATCAGCCCCAGCATTTT. The encoded protein is CASSQEGGQFNQPQHF.